Sequencing of this T cell receptor (beta chain) was carried out in a study of regulatory T cells in long-lasting Graves disease. V was clipped by 6 bases and J by 4 bases; unmatched bases: 11. This CDR3 spans 15 amino acids. CDR1 is LNHNV, CDR2 YYDKDF, per germline (reference sequence). The time point was: newly diagnosed GD, antithyroid drugs for less than 3 months. There was RNA extracted from PBMCs, and the TCR library was made from it. Sequencing libraries for TCR beta were prepared with iRepertoire HTBI primers and Arm-PCR of CDR3 regions. From the multiplex PCR reads, TCRdb called clonotypes with MiXCR, one entry per CDR3 protein. The profile shows roughly 360,000 distinct CDR3 sequences, roughly 12% of them singletons. This clonotype occurred a few times. This sample also appeared in a second study, on T cells in Graves' hyperthyroidism and ophthalmopathy. That investigation notes: A set of HTBI primers served as the primers for a first-round RT-PCR of the TCR CDR3. Stable hyperthyroidism was told apart from ophthalmopathy by a model built on 13 V-J features.

The chain carries TRBV15 and TRBJ1-2; 7 bases agree with TRBD1. The material was peripheral blood mononuclear cells (PBMCs), obtained at new diagnosis, from a patient treated with antithyroid drugs. The receptor was isolated from a woman aged 18-35 years with Graves disease. The CDR3 DNA reads TGTGCCACCAGTCGGCAGGGGGGGCCCACCTATGGCTACACCTTC. This translates into CATSRQGGPTYGYTF.